These 19 T cell receptor beta chains originate from one sample sequenced in a study of blood T cell repertoires in COVID-19. Clones were read by immunoSEQ multiplex PCR, and TCRdb kept only the in-frame ones, dropping some. Of about 480,000 clones detected, roughly 91% appear once; the ten largest clones hold less than 9.5%. The sequenced material came from peripheral blood. The receptors stem from a woman between 45 and 65 years old with COVID-19, enrolled during active disease.

This clone was counted between two and nine times. V usage is TRBV7-9 and J usage is TRBJ1-1, with TRBD1 matching 9 bases. CDR3 size: 15 residues. Germline loops: CDR1 SEHNR, CDR2 FQNEAQ (reference sequence). J lost 1 base, V lost 5 bases, and 5 bases had no gene match. The CDR3 coding sequence is TGTGCCAGCAGCGCGGGACAGGGATCGAACACTGAAGCTTTCTTT. Protein sequence: CASSAGQGSNTEAFF.

The genes are TRBV19 and TRBJ2-5; 7 bases line up with TRBD1. The CDR3 spans 15 residues. Losses at the gene ends were 2 bases for V and 1 base for J; bases not matched to a gene: 4. Germline CDR1 LNHDA, CDR2 SQIVND (reference sequence). The CDR3 region has the DNA TGTGCCAGTAGTATAACTGCAGGGGGCCAAGAGACCCAGTACTTC. Translation: CASSITAGGQETQYF.

The chain's CDR3 is CASSYMAGKGSPLHF. The CDR3 nucleotides are TGTGCCAGCAGTTACATGGCAGGGAAAGGTTCACCCCTCCACTTT. The chain employs TRBV6-6 and TRBJ1-6; the D gene is possibly TRBD1 (5 bases). CDR1 is MNHNY and CDR2 is SVGAGI in the germline V gene (reference sequence). With 2 bases removed from V and 9 bases from J, the gap between germline ends came to 14 bases. The length of the CDR3 is 15 residues.

The CDR3 DNA reads as TGTGCCAGCAGTTCCCCCTGGGACAGGGATGGCTACACCTTC. Encoded protein: CASSSPWDRDGYTF. The genes are TRBV27 and TRBJ1-2; 9 bases map to TRBD1. This CDR3 spans 14 amino acids. The ends lost 4 bases at V and 6 bases at J; junction bases unmatched: 6. Germline loops: CDR1 MNHEY, CDR2 SMNVEV (reference sequence).

V usage is TRBV6-5 and J usage is TRBJ1-6; 9 bases are a match to TRBD1. Germline V lookup: CDR1 MNHEY, CDR2 SVGAGI. V gave up 10 bases and J gave up 9 bases; unmatched junction bases: 13. This CDR3 spans 15 amino acids. The chain's CDR3 is CATARDRDLGSPLHF. The CDR3 bases are TGTGCCACCGCCCGGGACAGGGACCTTGGTTCACCCCTCCACTTT.

As concerns this clone: Additional DNA sequences in this sample encode the identical CDR3. The rearrangement links TRBV2 to TRBJ1-1; 7 nucleotides agree with TRBD1. The CDR3 sequence is 11 residues long. V was pared by 8 bases and J by 4 bases, with 1 base of the junction left unmatched. Germline CDR1 reads SNHLY; CDR2 reads FYNNEI. As DNA, the CDR3 is TGTGCCAGCCAGGGGGGCACTGAAGCTTTCTTT. As protein: CASQGGTEAFF.

Details on this clone: One junction end disagrees with the germline gene, perhaps due to a read error. The chain carries TRBV5-4 and TRBJ1-2; no reliable D call. Germline CDR1 is SGHNT and CDR2 is YYREEE (reference sequence). The CDR3 is 14 amino acids. The CDR3 region is CASSPATAGYGHTF. Written as DNA, the CDR3 is TGTGCCAGCAGCCCCGCCACAGCGGGCTATGGCCACACCTTC.

This clone was seen just once. The sample holds other DNA sequences that translate to the same CDR3. The genes are TRBV9 and TRBJ1-1; D is ambiguous. Trimming left V 1 base short and J 1 base short, with 5 bases between. This CDR3 contains 13 residues. CDR1 and CDR2 from the germline V gene are SGDLS and YYNGEE. This CDR3 is CASSVRQNTEAFF. The DNA for the CDR3 is TGTGCCAGCAGCGTACGACAGAACACTGAAGCTTTCTTT.

V gene TRBV2 combines with J gene TRBJ1-6, with D maybe TRBD1 (6 bases). The germline V gene has CDR1 SNHLY and CDR2 FYNNEI. Trimming left V 5 bases short and J 10 bases short, with 21 bases between. CDR3 length: 16 residues. For the CDR3, the DNA is TGTGCCAGCAGTCTATTACCGGGGTTAACAGGGTCACCCCTCCACTTT. As protein: CASSLLPGLTGSPLHF.

The CDR3 bases are TGTGCCAGCAGTGAAAGGGTAGCGGGCACAGATACGCAGTATTTT. It yields the protein CASSERVAGTDTQYF. The J gene is TRBJ2-3, the V gene TRBV2, with D maybe TRBD2 (6 bases). This CDR3 spans 15 amino acids. Germline loops: CDR1 SNHLY, CDR2 FYNNEI. The V gene lost 2 bases and the J gene lost 1 base, with 10 bases spanning the gap.

V is TRBV27 and J is TRBJ1-2; 8 bases fit TRBD1. Germline CDR1 and CDR2: MNHEY and SMNVEV (reference sequence). This CDR3 has 13 residues. After removal of 4 bases from V and 8 bases from J, the junction contained 6 bases not matched to a gene. The CDR3 DNA sequence: TGTGCCAGCAGTTCAGGACAGGGAGAAGGCTACACCTTC. As protein: CASSSGQGEGYTF.

V is TRBV11-3 and J is TRBJ1-3, with 7 bases lining up with TRBD1. With V trimmed by 4 bases and J by 4 bases, 4 bases remained unmatched. The V gene's germline CDR1 is SGHNT and CDR2 YENEEA. The CDR3 totals 14 residues. The CDR3 spells CASSSGTVGNTIYF. In DNA form, the CDR3 reads TGTGCCAGCAGCTCCGGGACAGTAGGAAACACCATATATTTT.

The count of this clone is one. The rearrangement joins TRBV28 to TRBJ2-1; 9 bases fit TRBD2. With V trimmed by 2 bases and J by 4 bases, 3 bases remained unmatched. CDR3 length: 15 residues. The germline V gene encodes CDR1 MDHEN and CDR2 SYDVKM. Written as DNA, the CDR3 is TGTGCCAGCAGTTTAAGGACTAGCGTTTACAATGAGCAGTTCTTC. Protein: CASSLRTSVYNEQFF.

This clone has only a few counts. The chain uses TRBV5-4 and TRBJ1-3; D is perhaps TRBD1 (6 bases). CDR3 size: 16 residues. Germline V lookup: CDR1 SGHNT, CDR2 YYREEE (reference sequence). V lost 4 bases to trimming and J lost 2 bases, with 16 bases between them. Here the CDR3 DNA reads TGTGCCAGCAGCCTAAACGTGGGGGCGGCTGGAAACACCATATATTTT. This gives the protein CASSLNVGAAGNTIYF.

This sequence joins TRBV4-1 and TRBJ2-2, with TRBD1 matching 9 bases. CDR1 MGHRA and CDR2 YSYEKL come from the germline V gene. CDR3 length: 17 amino acids. V trimming: 0 bases; J trimming: 5 bases; junction bases outside the gene matches: 7. DNA for the CDR3: TGCGCCAGCAGCCAAGATCCGGGACAGGGTGATACCGGGGAGCTGTTTTTT. It translates to CASSQDPGQGDTGELFF.

The J gene is TRBJ2-3, the V gene TRBV5-1, with unresolved D. The CDR3 spans 16 residues. V lost 0 bases to trimming and J lost 3 bases, with 14 bases between them. The germline gives CDR1 SGHRS, CDR2 YFSETQ. CDR3: CASSLADGSRTDTQYF. The CDR3 DNA reads TGCGCCAGCAGCTTGGCCGACGGGTCAAGAACAGATACGCAGTATTTT.

This chain joins TRBV6-4 and TRBJ1-2; 8 positions agree with TRBD1. The junction had 10 bases not matched to a gene; V was cut back by 6 bases and J by 7 bases. The CDR3 runs to 14 residues. Germline V CDR1 and CDR2: MRHNA, SNTAGT. CDR3 protein: CASRTADRGGGYTF. CDR3 bases: TGTGCCAGCAGGACTGCTGACAGGGGAGGTGGCTACACCTTC.

This clone was observed a single time. CDR3 sequence reads: CASSEHRILEINYGYTF. The CDR3 DNA sequence: TGTGCCAGCAGTGAGCATCGGATCCTAGAAATTAACTATGGCTACACCTTC. The V gene is TRBV2, the J gene TRBJ1-2, with no clear D. The CDR3 contains 17 residues. Trimming took off 3 bases at V and 1 base at J, with 18 bases between the two ends. Germline V gene lookup returns CDR1 SNHLY and CDR2 FYNNEI.

The V call is TRBV19, the J call TRBJ1-6, with a weak D call TRBD1 (5 bases). This CDR3 contains 15 residues. Looked up from germline, CDR1 is LNHDA and CDR2 is SQIVND (reference sequence). V was cut by 5 bases and J by 4 bases, with 12 bases left in between. The CDR3 reads CASSFNTGYNSPLHF. The CDR3 DNA is TGTGCCAGTAGTTTTAATACAGGATATAATTCACCCCTCCACTTT. The variable domain in full, completed from reference TRBV19 and TRBJ1-6, reads DGGITQSPKYLFRKEGQNVTLSCEQNLNHDAMYWYRQDPGQGLRLIYYSQIVNDFQKGDIAEGYSVSREKKESFPLTVTSAQKNPTAFYLCASSFNTGYNSPLHFGNGTRLTVT.